One sample yielded the 29 T cell receptor beta chains listed below, sequenced in a study of blood T cells in healthy people across ages. The use of a sample-barcoded 5' primer and a J-beta primer mix characterized a second PCR of roughly 7 to 11 cycles. MiXCR was run by TCRdb on the 5' RACE reads, yielding one entry per CDR3 protein. The sample has 650,000 to 800,000 distinct CDR3 sequences; 44% are singletons. Sample: blood. The receptors shown here come from a man aged 55 to 70 in good health.

This clonotype has just a few counts. The genes are TRBV3-1 and TRBJ2-7; D is possibly TRBD1 or TRBD2 (7 bases each). The germline gives CDR1 LGHDT, CDR2 YNNKEL (reference sequence). V shed 4 bases and J shed 10 bases, with 26 bases lying between them. The CDR3 covers 16 residues. CDR3 sequence reads: CASSPDGGTARETQYF. In nucleotides, the CDR3 is TGTGCCAGCAGCCCCGACGGGGGGACAGCAAGAGAAACCCAGTACTTC.

This clonotype was found once. The chain uses TRBV5-1 and TRBJ1-1; 10 positions match TRBD1. CDR1 and CDR2 (germline): SGHRS, YFSETQ. J was trimmed by 1 base and V by 3 bases; bases with no gene match: 3. The CDR3 extends over 15 amino acids. The CDR3 region is CASSWGDRGNTEAFF. Here the CDR3 DNA reads TGCGCCAGCAGCTGGGGGGACAGGGGGAACACTGAAGCTTTCTTT.

A word on this clonotype: A much larger clone is a single base away; this may be a read error. The chain employs TRBV12-3 or TRBV12-4 and TRBJ2-7, with a weak D call TRBD2 (5 bases). The CDR3 totals 13 residues. With 5 bases removed from V and 5 bases from J, the gap between germline ends came to 13 bases. This CDR3 reads CASSLDGVDEQYF. The CDR3 region has the DNA TGTGCCAGCAGTCTTGACGGGGTCGACGAGCAGTACTTC.

On this clonotype itself: Lacking the conserved final phenylalanine or tryptophan, this CDR3 likely reflects a read error. V is TRBV25-1 and J is TRBJ1-2, with 7 bases fitting TRBD1. The CDR3 has 13 amino acids. Germline V gene data show CDR1 as MGHDK and CDR2 as SYGVNS. V dropped 6 bases and J dropped 5; count of bases not matched to a gene: 6. This CDR3 is CASSPGTVYGYTL. The CDR3 region has the DNA TGTGCCAGCAGCCCCGGGACAGTATATGGCTACACCTTA.

The genes are TRBV11-1 and TRBJ2-7; 11 positions match TRBD1. The V segment lost 2 bases and the J segment 2 bases; nucleotides outside the gene matches: 11. Germline CDR1 and CDR2: SGHAT and FQDESV (reference sequence). The CDR3 totals 18 residues. CDR3 residues: CASSLSFPPGQGAYEQYF. As DNA, the CDR3 is TGTGCCAGCAGCTTATCCTTTCCCCCGGGACAGGGGGCCTACGAGCAGTACTTC.

This chain connects TRBV7-9 to TRBJ2-3; TRBD1 is a possible D gene (6 bases). From germline, CDR1 is SEHNR and CDR2 FQNEAQ (reference sequence). This CDR3 has 16 residues. Trimming shortened V by 4 bases and J by 3 bases, and 17 bases separated the two germline ends. Here the CDR3 reads CASSSRDTTGTDTQYF. In nucleotides, the CDR3 is TGTGCCAGCAGCTCACGAGATACCACAGGGACAGATACGCAGTATTTT.

Only a few counts were recorded for this clonotype. V gene TRBV6-2 or TRBV6-3 combines with J gene TRBJ2-7, with D perhaps TRBD1 (5 bases). The CDR3 totals 16 residues. V lost 2 bases and J lost 4, with 18 bases in between. Looked up from germline, CDR1 is MNHEY and CDR2 is SVGEGT. The CDR3 DNA is TGTGCCAGCAGTTACGCCGTCTTCCAGGGCTCATACGAGCAGTACTTC. This translates into CASSYAVFQGSYEQYF.

The chain couples TRBV9 to TRBJ1-2; tentative D call: TRBD1 (6 bases). V lost 4 bases to trimming and J lost 6 bases, with 25 bases between them. The CDR3 extends over 17 amino acids. Germline assignment: CDR1 SGDLS and CDR2 YYNGEE. This chain's CDR3 is CASSPVGRGGMINGYTF. DNA for the CDR3: TGTGCCAGCAGCCCCGTAGGGAGGGGGGGGATGATAAATGGCTACACCTTC.

This clonotype was counted ten times or more. Germline and junction disagree at one end, which may indicate a read error. This chain joins TRBV7-7 and TRBJ2-5; 8 bases fit TRBD2. Germline lookup yields CDR1 SSHAT and CDR2 FNYEAQ (reference sequence). This CDR3 comprises 15 residues. The CDR3 region has the DNA TGTGCTAGCAGCGCCCCGGGACTAGATGGAGAGACCCAGTACTTC. Translated, it gives CASSAPGLDGETQYF.

J is TRBJ2-3 and V is TRBV9; tentative D call: TRBD2 (7 bases). V shed 0 bases and J shed 4 bases, with 18 bases lying between them. There are 17 residues in the CDR3. CDR1 SGDLS and CDR2 YYNGEE come from the germline V gene. CDR3 nucleotides: TGTGCCAGCAGCGTAGCGGGGGGCAGAAAACTGGCAGATACGCAGTATTTT. This codes for CASSVAGGRKLADTQYF.

This clonotype came up a few times. The gene calls are TRBV20-1 and TRBJ1-5; D is unclear. V gave up 0 bases and J gave up 2 bases, with 5 bases separating them. Germline CDR1 reads DFQATT; CDR2 reads SNEGSKA (reference sequence). The CDR3 runs 13 residues. DNA of the CDR3: TGCAGTGCTAGAGAGGGTGGCAATCAGCCCCAGCATTTT. Its translation is CSAREGGNQPQHF.

The V gene is TRBV29-1, the J gene TRBJ1-2; the match to TRBD1 covers 7 bases. This CDR3 is built from 13 residues. The junction had 3 bases not matched to a gene; V was cut back by 4 bases and J by 1 base. Germline CDR1 SQVTM, CDR2 ANQGSEA. The CDR3 DNA reads TGCAGCGTTGGAGGGACAGTTAACTATGGCTACACCTTC. Its protein is CSVGGTVNYGYTF.

In this sample, this clonotype turned up a few times. V gene TRBV25-1 combines with J gene TRBJ2-5; D is undetermined. The CDR3 extends over 14 amino acids. CDR1 is MGHDK, CDR2 SYGVNS, per germline. Trimming removed 3 bases at V and 0 bases at J, with 8 bases between. CDR3 amino acids: CASSDSGYQETQYF. In DNA, the CDR3 is TGTGCCAGCAGTGATTCAGGATACCAAGAGACCCAGTACTTC.

This clonotype occurred a few times. The chain joins TRBV5-1 to TRBJ1-1; no firm D call. V was trimmed by 3 bases and J by 6 bases, leaving 15 bases between them. Germline V lookup: CDR1 SGHRS, CDR2 YFSETQ. There are 14 residues in the CDR3. CDR3 sequence (DNA): TGCGCCAGCAGCTCTCGGGATTACGACGCTGAAGCTTTCTTT. Amino acids: CASSSRDYDAEAFF.

As concerns this clonotype: This may be a read error, as it is one base from a much larger clone. This CDR3 is CASGLSAFSGTQNF. CDR3 nucleotide sequence: TGTGCTAGTGGTTTGAGCGCCTTTAGTGGGACCCAGAACTTC. This sequence joins TRBV12-5 and TRBJ2-7; D could derive from TRBD1 or TRBD2 (5 bases each). Germline values: CDR1 LGHNT, CDR2 FRNRAP. The CDR3 spans 14 residues.

In this sample, this clonotype turned up a few times. J is TRBJ2-1 and V is TRBV25-1, with D tentatively TRBD1 (6 bases). This CDR3 contains 14 residues. CDR1 is MGHDK and CDR2 is SYGVNS in the germline V gene. Deletions cut 4 bases from V and 8 bases from J, with 15 bases between. The CDR3 DNA reads TGTGCCAGCAGTGCCCTACAGGGATGGGATGAGCAGTTCTTC. As protein: CASSALQGWDEQFF.

As DNA, the CDR3 is TGTGCCACCAGTCCCGGGACTAGCGGGGTGGAAGAGCAGTTCTTC. This encodes CATSPGTSGVEEQFF. V usage is TRBV24-1 and J usage is TRBJ2-1; 13 bases fit TRBD2. The ends lost 6 bases at V and 10 bases at J; junction bases unmatched: 8. The CDR3 covers 15 residues. Per germline, CDR1 KGHDR and CDR2 SFDVKD.

V gene TRBV20-1 combines with J gene TRBJ2-5; no firm D call. CDR3 length equals 14 residues. The germline V gene encodes CDR1 DFQATT and CDR2 SNEGSKA (reference sequence). Trimming shortened V by 5 bases and J by 1 base, and 14 bases separated the two germline ends. This CDR3 reads CSAADDRTQETQYF. CDR3 sequence (DNA): TGCAGTGCTGCGGACGATCGGACCCAAGAGACCCAGTACTTC.

The chain links TRBV4-1 to TRBJ1-6, with D perhaps matching TRBD1 (6 bases). Trimming took off 4 bases at V and 8 bases at J, with 15 bases between the two ends. CDR3 size: 15 residues. The germline gives CDR1 MGHRA, CDR2 YSYEKL. Written as DNA, the CDR3 is TGCGCCAGCAGCCTAACAGGGTTGCCGGATTCACCCCTCCACTTT. Protein: CASSLTGLPDSPLHF.

This sequence joins TRBV5-1 and TRBJ1-2; 7 nucleotides match TRBD1. J gave up 2 bases and V 2 bases, and 6 bases lay outside the gene matches. The germline CDR1 and CDR2 sequences are SGHRS and YFSETQ. The CDR3 length is 15 residues. The CDR3 sequence is CASSFTGAENYGYTF. The CDR3 DNA sequence: TGCGCCAGCAGCTTTACAGGGGCTGAAAACTATGGCTACACCTTC.

This chain uses TRBV13 with TRBJ2-3; D possibly corresponds to TRBD2 (6 bases). V lost 5 bases, J lost 4 bases, and 16 bases lay in between. CDR3 length: 15 residues. CDR1 and CDR2 from the germline V gene are PRHDT and FYEKMQ (reference sequence). CDR3 protein: CASSRGRETPDTQYF. DNA of the CDR3: TGTGCCAGCAGCCGTGGCCGGGAGACCCCAGATACGCAGTATTTT.

This clonotype has just a few counts. The V and J genes are TRBV11-2 and TRBJ2-1, with TRBD2 matching over 7 bases. The germline CDR1 and CDR2 sequences are SGHAT and FQNNGV. This CDR3 is built from 15 residues. The V and J ends lost 5 bases and 9 bases, in that order; junction bases with no gene match: 13. For the CDR3, the DNA is TGTGCCAGCAGCACACGCGGGGGAGCGGCTCGTGAGCAGTTCTTC. It codes for CASSTRGGAAREQFF. Drawing the rest from reference TRBV11-2 and TRBJ2-1, the complete variable domain is EAGVAQSPRYKIIEKRQSVAFWCNPISGHATLYWYQQILGQGPKLLIQFQNNGVVDDSQLPKDRFSAERLKGVDSTLKIQPAKLEDSAVYLCASSTRGGAAREQFFGPGTRLTVL.

The chain joins TRBV4-3 to TRBJ1-6, with no clear D. Germline assignment: CDR1 LGHNA and CDR2 YSLEER. This CDR3 has 16 amino acids. V lost 0 bases to trimming and J lost 5 bases, with 11 bases between them. The CDR3 loop is CASSQDHIQNNSPLHF. The CDR3 DNA reads as TGCGCCAGCAGCCAAGATCACATACAGAATAATTCACCCCTCCACTTT.

This chain joins TRBV9 and TRBJ2-1; the D gene could be TRBD1 or TRBD2 (7 bases each). This CDR3 is built from 17 residues. V was cut by 0 bases and J by 6 bases, with 19 bases left in between. Germline CDR1 and CDR2: SGDLS and YYNGEE. CDR3 DNA: TGTGCCAGCAGCGTAGGAGGCAGGGGGAGGGCCTCCAATGAGCAGTTCTTC. Protein: CASSVGGRGRASNEQFF.

This clonotype turned up a few times. The J gene is TRBJ2-3, the V gene TRBV7-2; D not resolved. This CDR3 is 14 amino acids long. Per the germline V gene, CDR1 is SGHTA and CDR2 is FQGNSA. V was shortened by 5 bases and J by 2 bases, with 11 bases between the two germline ends. The CDR3 DNA reads as TGTGCCAGCAGCCCTCAACCTTCCACAGATACGCAGTATTTT. Amino acids: CASSPQPSTDTQYF.

J is TRBJ2-3 and V is TRBV6-1; the D gene is possibly TRBD2 (5 bases). This CDR3 contains 14 residues. Germline loops: CDR1 MNHNS, CDR2 SASEGT. V lost 1 base, J lost 6 bases, and 11 bases lay in between. The DNA for the CDR3 is TGTGCCAGCAGTGAAGGCCCTAGCCCCGATACGCAGTATTTT. Residues: CASSEGPSPDTQYF.

The chain has TRBV6-2 or TRBV6-3 and TRBJ1-6; D remains unclear. The germline V and J ends were trimmed by 6 bases and 7 bases, with 7 bases remaining between them. Germline V gene lookup returns CDR1 MNHEY and CDR2 SVGEGT. The CDR3 runs to 12 residues. For the CDR3, the DNA is TGTGCCAGCAGGTACCAGAATTCACCCCTCCACTTT. Residues: CASRYQNSPLHF.

The chain recombines TRBV7-2 with TRBJ2-1; tentatively, D is TRBD1 (6 bases). V lost 1 base, J lost 7 bases, and 11 bases lay in between. The CDR3 covers 14 residues. Germline loops: CDR1 SGHTA, CDR2 FQGNSA. The CDR3 reads CASSLVQGNNEQFF. The CDR3, as DNA: TGTGCCAGCAGCTTAGTACAGGGAAATAATGAGCAGTTCTTC.

The V call is TRBV12-3 or TRBV12-4, the J call TRBJ1-5, with D uncertain. This CDR3 has 12 amino acids. Deletions cut 8 bases from V and 5 bases from J, with 10 bases between. The CDR3 DNA sequence: TGTGCCAGCCGGGCTCTGGATCAGCCCCAGCATTTT. This translates into CASRALDQPQHF.